What follows are 7 T cell receptor beta chains derived from one specimen sequenced in a study of siplizumab effects on memory and regulatory T cells. Sequencing was performed with immunoSEQ multiplex PCR; in TCRdb, only in-frame clones are kept and a portion is missing. Seen here are about 50,000 clones, about 90% observed once, and the top ten hold 0.35%. Sample: naive CD8+ T cells sorted from blood. Every receptor here comes from a human donor in good health.

The rearrangement uses TRBV10-3 and TRBJ2-7; D may match TRBD1 or TRBD2 (5 bases each). Germline loops: CDR1 ENHRY, CDR2 SYGVKD. This CDR3 region has 12 residues. The ends were cut back, 10 bases at V and 5 bases at J, with 15 bases in the middle. CDR3 residues: CANRDQRDEQYF. The CDR3 nucleotides read TGTGCCAACCGGGACCAAAGGGACGAGCAGTACTTC.

The chain recombines TRBV7-2 with TRBJ2-7; 8 positions match TRBD2. The length of the CDR3 is 18 residues. V shed 3 bases, J shed 3 bases, and the junction held 16 bases outside the gene matches. Looked up from germline, CDR1 is SGHTA and CDR2 is FQGNSA. In DNA form, the CDR3 reads TGTGCCAGCAGCTTTGATCTATTCCGGACTAGCCGAAACTACGAGCAGTACTTC. It encodes CASSFDLFRTSRNYEQYF.

V gene TRBV9 combines with J gene TRBJ2-7; either TRBD1 or TRBD2 may fit D (5 bases each). In germline, CDR1 is SGDLS, CDR2 YYNGEE. The CDR3 loop spans 14 amino acids. The V and J ends lost 4 bases and 2 bases respectively, with 13 bases between them. The CDR3 protein is CASSPGPPPYEQYF. The CDR3 coding sequence is TGTGCCAGCAGCCCGGGACCCCCGCCCTACGAGCAGTACTTC.

The genes are TRBV2 and TRBJ1-2; D is possibly TRBD1 (6 bases). The CDR3 has 15 residues. V lost 0 bases, J lost 3 bases, and 11 bases lay in between. Germline V lookup: CDR1 SNHLY, CDR2 FYNNEI. CDR3 protein: CASSEAGGGYYGYTF. The CDR3 DNA reads as TGTGCCAGCAGTGAAGCGGGAGGGGGTTACTATGGCTACACCTTC.

The J gene is TRBJ2-5, the V gene TRBV5-4; D call uncertain. Germline V CDR1 and CDR2: SGHNT, YYREEE (reference sequence). CDR3 length: 13 residues. V gave up 6 bases and J gave up 5 bases, with 14 bases separating them. DNA of the CDR3: TGTGCCAGCACCCAAGACCAGACGGAGACCCAGTACTTC. Its translation is CASTQDQTETQYF. Full variable domain (outside the CDR3, taken from reference TRBV5-4 and TRBJ2-5): ETGVTQSPTHLIKTRGQQVTLRCSSQSGHNTVSWYQQALGQGPQFIFQYYREEENGRGNFPPRFSGLQFPNYSSELNVNALELDDSALYLCASTQDQTETQYFGPGTRLLVL.

This chain connects TRBV5-4 to TRBJ2-1, with 8 positions matching TRBD2. The ends lost 1 base at V and 8 bases at J; junction bases unmatched: 2. This CDR3 comprises 13 residues. Germline CDR1 SGHNT, CDR2 YYREEE (reference sequence). DNA of the CDR3: TGTGCCAGCAGCTTGACGGGAGGGCATGAGCAGTTCTTC. It codes for CASSLTGGHEQFF.

V usage is TRBV15 and J usage is TRBJ2-1; D unresolved. CDR3 size: 18 residues. Per germline, CDR1 LNHNV and CDR2 YYDKDF (reference sequence). V was clipped by 0 bases and J by 0 bases, with 15 bases between them. The CDR3 reads CATSRDLGRRSSYNEQFF. CDR3 in DNA: TGTGCCACCAGCAGAGATCTTGGACGGCGAAGCTCCTACAATGAGCAGTTCTTC.